These T cell receptor beta chains were read from a single sample in a study of stem cell transplantation in POMP-related autoinflammatory disease. The repertoire was sequenced with immunoSEQ multiplex PCR; TCRdb's copy has only in-frame clones and lacks some. This sample carries approximately 2,500 clones, around 90% of them seen once, and the ten largest clones take roughly 2%. Here the sequenced sample was CD4+ follicular helper T cells (Tfh) from PBMCs, taken after stem cell transplantation. These TCRs come from a human patient with POMP-related autoinflammation and immune dysregulation (PRAID). These T cells may partly come from the graft donor. The CDR3 runs from the conserved cysteine through the conserved F or W.

j_gene: TRBJ2-2
v_gene: TRBV29-1
CDR3aa: CSVSGASGTGELFF

j_gene: TRBJ2-2
v_gene: TRBV7-3
CDR3aa: CASSLTNRGARFTGELFF

j_gene: TRBJ2-1
v_gene: TRBV19
CDR3aa: CASSSPTGRAVDEQFF

j_gene: TRBJ1-1
v_gene: TRBV24-1
CDR3aa: CATSEAGGRPTEAFF

j_gene: TRBJ2-3
v_gene: TRBV4-2
CDR3aa: CASSQSPRAGGTDTQYF

j_gene: TRBJ1-4
v_gene: TRBV12-2
CDR3aa: CASRLPGGTNEKLFF

j_gene: TRBJ2-5
v_gene: TRBV27
CDR3aa: CASSPTLAGQETQYF

j_gene: TRBJ2-7
v_gene: TRBV19
CDR3aa: CASSIGQGALEQYF

j_gene: TRBJ2-1
v_gene: TRBV6-5
CDR3aa: CASKGQSSYNEQFF

j_gene: TRBJ2-3
v_gene: TRBV28
CDR3aa: CASNPPPGDTQYF

j_gene: TRBJ1-5
v_gene: TRBV5-8
CDR3aa: CASSLGQILGQPQHF

j_gene: TRBJ2-3
v_gene: TRBV5-8
CDR3aa: CASSSSYSFTDTQYF

j_gene: TRBJ2-6
v_gene: TRBV15
CDR3aa: CATSRRTGTPGANVLTF

j_gene: TRBJ2-4
v_gene: TRBV10-3
CDR3aa: CAISENKGGQGAIENQYF

j_gene: TRBJ2-5
v_gene: TRBV5-1
CDR3aa: CASSNQAGETQYF

j_gene: TRBJ2-2
v_gene: TRBV5-4
CDR3aa: CASSGRTSGNTGELFF

j_gene: TRBJ2-3
v_gene: TRBV5-1
CDR3aa: CASSHIFSNQAGEGDTQYF

j_gene: TRBJ2-7
v_gene: TRBV29-1
CDR3aa: CSVRAGDNSDEQYF

j_gene: TRBJ1-4
v_gene: TRBV6-5
CDR3aa: CASRMGGGSEKLFF

j_gene: TRBJ2-2
v_gene: TRBV9
CDR3aa: CASSGRLTGLRTGELFF

j_gene: TRBJ2-1
v_gene: TRBV5-1
CDR3aa: CASSRGVSYNEQFF

j_gene: TRBJ2-7
v_gene: TRBV19
CDR3aa: CASSTFAQGEPLEQYF

j_gene: TRBJ2-5
v_gene: TRBV5-1
CDR3aa: CASSFGAGTETQYF

j_gene: TRBJ2-2
v_gene: TRBV5-1
CDR3aa: CASSGTGAVGELFF

j_gene: TRBJ2-2
v_gene: TRBV14
CDR3aa: CASRVNGELFF

j_gene: TRBJ1-5
v_gene: TRBV12-3/TRBV12-4
CDR3aa: CASRRDSNQPQHF

j_gene: TRBJ1-2
v_gene: TRBV7-9
CDR3aa: CASIRGEQDYGYTF

j_gene: TRBJ1-1
v_gene: TRBV18
CDR3aa: CASSPRAEAFF

j_gene: TRBJ2-5
v_gene: TRBV18
CDR3aa: CASSPRASGPAQQETQYF

j_gene: TRBJ2-5
v_gene: TRBV18
CDR3aa: CASSPPGSGGQETQYF

j_gene: TRBJ2-1
v_gene: TRBV5-8
CDR3aa: CASSSGLAGNWQFF

j_gene: TRBJ2-7
v_gene: TRBV20-1
CDR3aa: CSAQGTYEQYF

j_gene: TRBJ1-5
v_gene: TRBV2
CDR3aa: CASSDGTGHQPQHF

j_gene: TRBJ2-7
v_gene: TRBV11-2
CDR3aa: CASSFFPNEIYEQYF

j_gene: TRBJ2-7
v_gene: TRBV3-1/TRBV3-2
CDR3aa: CASSQAATSIYEQYF

j_gene: TRBJ1-6
v_gene: TRBV2
CDR3aa: CASSEGVSSYNSPLHF